The 26 T cell receptor beta chains listed next were all sequenced from one sample in a study of T cell repertoires in cytomegalovirus infection (dated by TCRdb to the late 2010s). No antigen has been identified for these receptors. The treatment or condition label, read with the paper, signifies: in vitro stimulation with specific CMV peptide epitopes to enrich CMV-specific T cells. This sample was sequenced with an Illumina HiSeq 1500. TCRdb passed the public sequencing reads through fastp at Q25 and MiXCR, retaining productive beta sequences. All rows with the same CDR3 protein become a single entry with the most common DNA and genes. The sample profile shows some 920,000 distinct CDR3 sequences; 25% to 40% of them were found once. Of the sample, about an eighth is held by the ten largest clones. The specimen was cultured CD8+ T cells from PBMCs, collected from culture after CMV antigen stimulation. The receptors stem from a human donor in good health (CMV status not recorded). Some clones in this sample may be carry-over from other donors' samples.

The chain recombines TRBV6-5 with TRBJ2-7; 7 bases map to TRBD1. The CDR3 covers 13 residues. V shed 1 base and J 5 bases; nucleotides not matched to a gene: 2. The germline V gene encodes CDR1 MNHEY and CDR2 SVGAGI. CDR3 in DNA: TGTGCCAGCAGTTACTATACAGGGGACGAGCAGTACTTC. It is translated as CASSYYTGDEQYF.

This clonotype was counted only a few times. V gene TRBV4-1 combines with J gene TRBJ1-1; D might be TRBD1 (5 bases). V was shortened by 7 bases and J by 0 bases, with 15 bases between the two germline ends. Germline values: CDR1 MGHRA, CDR2 YSYEKL. This CDR3 spans 15 amino acids. The CDR3 spells CASNYRQHMNTEAFF. The DNA for the CDR3 is TGCGCCAGCAACTATCGACAGCACATGAACACTGAAGCTTTCTTT.

V usage is TRBV4-2 and J usage is TRBJ2-1; D uncertain. The germline V gene has CDR1 LGHNA and CDR2 YNFKEQ. This CDR3 is built from 17 residues. Trimming took 2 bases from V and 9 from J, leaving 23 bases between them. The CDR3 nucleotides are TGTGCCAGCAGCCAAAGTCCCCAGATTTATATACAAACTGAGCAGTTCTTC. Its translation is CASSQSPQIYIQTEQFF.

This clonotype was recorded only once. The chain links TRBV6-2 or TRBV6-3 to TRBJ2-7; 8 positions match TRBD1. The junction had 14 bases not matched to a gene; V was cut back by 5 bases and J by 5 bases. Germline V CDR1 and CDR2: MNHEY, SVGEGT. CDR3 length equals 16 residues. CDR3 in amino acids: CASSPLPGQGTNEQYV. CDR3 nucleotides: TGTGCCAGCAGTCCCCTACCTGGACAGGGAACCAACGAGCAGTACGTC.

This clonotype was counted a few times. V and J are TRBV6-6 and TRBJ1-6; 10 nucleotides line up with TRBD1. The CDR3 is made up of 16 amino acids. Losses at the gene ends were 2 bases for V and 7 bases for J; bases not matched to a gene: 5. The germline CDR1 and CDR2 sequences are MNHNY and SVGAGI (reference sequence). The CDR3 coding sequence is TGTGCCAGCAGTTACGTCCCGGGACAGGGGAATTCACCCCTCCACTTT. As protein: CASSYVPGQGNSPLHF.

The chain employs TRBV7-9 and TRBJ2-1; tentatively, D is TRBD1 (7 bases). V lost 4 bases and J lost 9, with 16 bases in between. The V gene's germline CDR1 is SEHNR and CDR2 FQNEAQ (reference sequence). CDR3 length: 14 residues. The CDR3 sequence: CASSSQQGRGEQFF. The CDR3, as DNA: TGTGCCAGCAGCTCCCAACAGGGGCGGGGTGAGCAGTTCTTC.

The V gene is TRBV27, the J gene TRBJ2-1, with 10 bases lining up with TRBD2. This CDR3 comprises 16 residues. CDR1 and CDR2 from the germline V gene are MNHEY and SMNVEV (reference sequence). Germline trimming cut 3 bases from V and 10 bases from J; bases unmatched to any gene: 12. In DNA, the CDR3 is TGTGCCAGCAGTTTTCTCAAGCGGGGGGGTCGGGGGGAGCAGTTCTTC. It specifies CASSFLKRGGRGEQFF.

The rearrangement links TRBV19 to TRBJ2-1, with D possibly being TRBD2 (7 bases). The length of the CDR3 is 17 residues. In germline, CDR1 is LNHDA, CDR2 SQIVND (reference sequence). Trimming took off 3 bases at V and 2 bases at J, with 17 bases between the two ends. The CDR3 DNA reads as TGTGCCAGTAGTATGGGGGCGTGGGGGGGAACCTACAATGAGCAGTTCTTC. This translates into CASSMGAWGGTYNEQFF.

This clonotype was recorded many times. The gene calls are TRBV7-8 and TRBJ1-1; D not resolved. Germline CDR1 and CDR2: SGHVS and FQNEAQ. The germline V and J ends were trimmed by 1 base and 4 bases, with 7 bases remaining between them. This CDR3 is 13 amino acids long. This CDR3 reads CASSLEPGTEAFF. CDR3 nucleotide sequence: TGTGCCAGCAGCTTAGAGCCGGGCACTGAAGCTTTCTTT.

This clonotype is a singleton in its sample. This chain connects TRBV14 to TRBJ1-2; 11 positions agree with TRBD1. Germline assignment: CDR1 SGHDN and CDR2 FVKESK. This CDR3 is built from 16 residues. J lost 2 bases, V lost 2 bases, and 4 bases had no gene match. This CDR3 reads CASSQQRTGGNYGYTF. CDR3 DNA: TGTGCCAGCAGCCAACAACGGACAGGGGGCAACTATGGCTACACCTTC.

This clonotype was found a few times. The V gene is TRBV4-1, the J gene TRBJ2-1, with D unresolved. The germline V gene encodes CDR1 MGHRA and CDR2 YSYEKL. The CDR3 spans 16 residues. The ends were cut back, 0 bases at V and 6 bases at J, with 15 bases in the middle. CDR3: CASSQDRWGNFNEQFF. DNA for the CDR3: TGCGCCAGCAGCCAAGATCGGTGGGGTAATTTCAATGAGCAGTTCTTC.

The rearrangement uses TRBV6-6 and TRBJ2-6; 7 positions agree with TRBD1. CDR3 length: 16 amino acids. With 5 bases clipped from V and 0 bases from J, the junction kept 4 bases outside the gene matches. Per the germline V gene, CDR1 is MNHNY and CDR2 is SVGAGI (reference sequence). CDR3 loop: CASSTRQGSGANVLTF. The CDR3, as DNA: TGTGCCAGCAGTACGAGACAGGGCTCTGGGGCCAACGTCCTGACTTTC.

This clonotype was detected a few times. This chain joins TRBV7-9 and TRBJ2-5, with 8 bases matching TRBD1. CDR1 is SEHNR, CDR2 FQNEAQ, per germline (reference sequence). J was trimmed by 6 bases and V by 4 bases; bases with no gene match: 10. The CDR3 extends over 15 amino acids. Here the CDR3 DNA reads TGTGCCAGCAGCTACCCGGAGACAGGGGTAAAGACCCAGTACTTC. It codes for CASSYPETGVKTQYF.

Here the CDR3 DNA reads TGTGCCAGCAGCCGGGGGACAGGGGTATACGAGCAGTACTTC. As protein: CASSRGTGVYEQYF. J is TRBJ2-7 and V is TRBV7-9; 10 bases align to TRBD1. The junction had 5 bases not matched to a gene; V was cut back by 5 bases and J by 4 bases. Germline CDR1 is SEHNR and CDR2 is FQNEAQ (reference sequence). The CDR3 length is 14 residues.

As concerns this clonotype: A single base separates this from a much larger clone, so it may be a read error. The V gene is TRBV7-8, the J gene TRBJ2-3; D possibly corresponds to TRBD1 (5 bases). CDR3 length equals 14 residues. Germline loops: CDR1 SGHVS, CDR2 FQNEAQ. The CDR3 is CASSFRQGPDAQYF. CDR3 in DNA: TGTGCCAGCAGCTTCCGGCAGGGTCCAGATGCGCAGTATTTT.

The chain combines TRBV5-6 with TRBJ2-7, with 8 bases lining up with TRBD1. CDR3 length equals 16 residues. V dropped 1 base and J dropped 1; count of bases not matched to a gene: 7. In germline, CDR1 is SGHDT, CDR2 YYEEEE. The CDR3 DNA reads TGTGCCAGCAGCTTGTTCTGGACAGGGAATTCCTACGAGCAGTACGTC. Translating gives CASSLFWTGNSYEQYV.

V and J are TRBV25-1 and TRBJ1-2, with D perhaps TRBD1 (5 bases). CDR1 is MGHDK, CDR2 SYGVNS, per germline. The CDR3 runs to 13 residues. V lost 4 bases and J lost 7, with 13 bases in between. CDR3 sequence (DNA): TGTGCCAGCAGTGCTGACAGTCTAGGTGGCTACACCTTC. Amino acids: CASSADSLGGYTF.

This chain joins TRBV7-8 and TRBJ1-1; no clear D. Germline CDR1 SGHVS, CDR2 FQNEAQ. Deletions cut 0 bases from V and 4 bases from J, with 9 bases between. CDR3 size: 14 residues. As DNA, the CDR3 is TGTGCCAGCAGCTTAGCCCCCGCTTTCACTGAAGCTTTCTTT. Amino acids: CASSLAPAFTEAFF.

This clonotype was detected many times. The chain uses TRBV7-9 and TRBJ2-1, with a possible D match to TRBD2 (7 bases). The CDR3 runs to 16 residues. V was cut by 1 base and J by 2 bases, with 12 bases left in between. Germline V gene lookup returns CDR1 SEHNR and CDR2 FQNEAQ (reference sequence). The CDR3 is CASSLGRGPPYNEQFF. The CDR3 coding sequence is TGTGCCAGCAGCTTAGGGCGGGGGCCCCCCTACAATGAGCAGTTCTTC.

V gene TRBV27 combines with J gene TRBJ2-7; 10 bases map to TRBD1. The germline V gene encodes CDR1 MNHEY and CDR2 SMNVEV (reference sequence). The CDR3 totals 12 residues. Trimming removed 8 bases from V and 5 bases from J; junction bases left unmatched: 3. CDR3 protein: CASGTGVDEQYF. In nucleotides, the CDR3 is TGTGCCAGCGGGACAGGGGTAGACGAGCAGTACTTC.

The genes are TRBV6-1 and TRBJ2-1; D is unclear. Between the trimmed V and J ends, which lost 3 bases and 7 bases, there was a span of 19 bases. The CDR3 loop spans 16 amino acids. The germline gives CDR1 MNHNS, CDR2 SASEGT. The CDR3 coding sequence is TGTGCCAGCAGTGACACGAGGTCGGCCCCACGGAATGAGCAGTTCTTC. It is translated as CASSDTRSAPRNEQFF.

This chain connects TRBV20-1 to TRBJ2-2; TRBD1 matches 8 bases. Germline V CDR1 and CDR2: DFQATT, SNEGSKA (reference sequence). CDR3 length: 16 amino acids. The trim removed 0 bases at V and 6 bases at J, leaving 9 bases unmatched. CDR3 bases: TGCAGTGCTAGAGATAGAGGACAGGGCGTCGCCGGGGAGCTGTTTTTT. Translation: CSARDRGQGVAGELFF.

The V call is TRBV2, the J call TRBJ2-7, with D perhaps matching TRBD2 (6 bases). This CDR3 has 16 residues. V was trimmed by 1 base and J by 0 bases, leaving 13 bases between them. Germline V gene sequence: CDR1 SNHLY, CDR2 FYNNEI. The CDR3, as DNA: TGTGCCAGCAGTGAAGGCGGCGGGGAAAGCTCCTACGAGCAGTACGTC. Protein sequence: CASSEGGGESSYEQYV.

The gene calls are TRBV9 and TRBJ1-3; TRBD1 might be the D (6 bases). The V gene lost 0 bases and the J gene lost 2 bases, with 12 bases spanning the gap. Germline V CDR1 and CDR2: SGDLS, YYNGEE. This CDR3 contains 16 residues. The CDR3, as DNA: TGTGCCAGCAGCGTAGCTGGAACAGGGACTGGAAACACCATATATTTT. Its protein is CASSVAGTGTGNTIYF.

This clonotype was seen a handful of times. The V call is TRBV4-3, the J call TRBJ1-5; D call uncertain. Germline V gene data show CDR1 as LGHNA and CDR2 as YSLEER. This CDR3 comprises 15 residues. The V and J ends lost 0 bases and 4 bases respectively, with 10 bases between them. DNA for the CDR3: TGCGCCAGCAGCCAAGATCGGGCCCCAAATCAGCCCCAGCATTTT. Its protein product is CASSQDRAPNQPQHF.

J is TRBJ2-3 and V is TRBV5-4; tentative D call: TRBD1 (6 bases). This CDR3 has 15 amino acids. The V gene lost 1 base and the J gene lost 4 bases, with 13 bases spanning the gap. Germline V gene lookup returns CDR1 SGHNT and CDR2 YYREEE (reference sequence). CDR3 region: CASSLLQGLADTQYF. The CDR3 DNA is TGTGCCAGCAGCTTGCTACAGGGTCTGGCAGATACGCAGTATTTT.